These 16 T cell receptor beta chains were sequenced from one sample in a study of T cells after yellow fever vaccination. MiXCR, run by TCRdb on the 5' RACE reads, gives a single entry per CDR3 protein. The sample includes tens of thousands of distinct CDR3 sequences, about 6% of them seen just once. The input for sequencing was CD8+ T cells sorted from PBMCs, taken around 45 days after the first yellow fever vaccination. These receptors were obtained from a man aged 18 to 30 who received the YFV17D yellow fever vaccine.

This clonotype was counted at least ten times. The J gene is TRBJ2-1, the V gene TRBV30; TRBD2 agrees at 12 bases. There are 15 residues in the CDR3. The ends lost 0 bases at V and 9 bases at J; junction bases unmatched: 6. Germline values: CDR1 GTSNPN, CDR2 SVGIG (reference sequence). The CDR3 sequence: CAWSVGLAGGIEQFF. The CDR3 DNA reads TGTGCCTGGAGTGTAGGTCTAGCGGGGGGGATTGAGCAGTTCTTC.

V gene TRBV20-1 combines with J gene TRBJ2-1, with 14 bases that match TRBD2. The V gene's germline CDR1 is DFQATT and CDR2 SNEGSKA (reference sequence). After removal of 5 bases from V and 3 bases from J, the junction contained 6 bases not matched to a gene. The CDR3 spans 16 residues. CDR3 bases: TGCAGTGCTGGAAGGACTAGCGGGGGGATCTACAATGAGCAGTTCTTC. This translates into CSAGRTSGGIYNEQFF.

The table lists this clonotype with many counts. J is TRBJ2-3 and V is TRBV7-7; D is unclear. Germline values: CDR1 SSHAT, CDR2 FNYEAQ (reference sequence). The V and J ends lost 5 bases and 1 base respectively, with 13 bases between them. The length of the CDR3 is 15 residues. The CDR3 region is CASSPAPGRTDTQYF. CDR3 coding DNA: TGTGCCAGCAGCCCCGCCCCTGGCCGCACAGATACGCAGTATTTT.

This rearrangement joins TRBV20-1 to TRBJ2-3; possibly TRBD1 or TRBD2 for D (5 bases each). The CDR3 is 14 residues long. Germline CDR1 is DFQATT and CDR2 is SNEGSKA (reference sequence). V was shortened by 8 bases and J by 2 bases, with 17 bases between the two germline ends. CDR3 bases: TGCAGTACCCAACCGGGACCATACACAGATACGCAGTATTTT. Residues: CSTQPGPYTDTQYF.

The rearrangement uses TRBV5-1 and TRBJ2-7, with TRBD1 matching over 9 bases. V shed 4 bases and J 4 bases; nucleotides not matched to a gene: 6. Per germline, CDR1 SGHRS and CDR2 YFSETQ. The CDR3 runs 14 residues. The CDR3 reads CASSTGTGPYEQYF. CDR3 nucleotide sequence: TGCGCCAGCAGCACCGGGACAGGGCCTTACGAGCAGTACTTC.

This clonotype was observed a few times. The J gene is TRBJ2-2, the V gene TRBV2, with D possibly being TRBD1 (5 bases). Trimming removed 5 bases at V and 4 bases at J, with 17 bases between. The germline gives CDR1 SNHLY, CDR2 FYNNEI. The CDR3 is made up of 16 amino acids. The CDR3 reads CASSPDSGLSTGELFF. DNA of the CDR3: TGTGCCAGCAGTCCAGACAGTGGGTTAAGCACCGGGGAGCTGTTTTTT.

Details on this clonotype: A read error may be the cause here, since a much bigger clone is one base away. The V call is TRBV28, the J call TRBJ2-1; 7 bases map to TRBD2. The CDR3 is 14 residues long. CDR1 is MDHEN, CDR2 SYDVKM, per germline. Germline trimming cut 5 bases from V and 11 bases from J; bases unmatched to any gene: 12. CDR3 in DNA: TGTGCCAGCAGTGTCCAGACTAGCAGGCATAAGCAGTTCTTC. Residues: CASSVQTSRHKQFF.

This clonotype was counted ten times or more. The V and J genes are TRBV10-3 and TRBJ2-3; 9 bases agree with TRBD1. Germline V gene sequence: CDR1 ENHRY, CDR2 SYGVKD. V lost 2 bases and J lost 4; bases outside the gene matches: 1. The CDR3 consists of 14 residues. The CDR3 reads CAISEGQGSDTQYF. The CDR3 DNA reads as TGTGCCATCAGTGAGGGACAGGGGTCAGATACGCAGTATTTT.

At least ten counts were recorded for this clonotype. The genes are TRBV29-1 and TRBJ1-1, with D tentatively TRBD1 (6 bases). This CDR3 contains 12 residues. Germline CDR1 reads SQVTM; CDR2 reads ANQGSEA. Trimming shortened V by 3 bases and J by 6 bases, and 11 bases separated the two germline ends. CDR3 sequence reads: CSVDWQGSEAFF. CDR3 DNA sequence: TGCAGCGTTGACTGGCAGGGGTCTGAAGCTTTCTTT. Variable domain in full (rest from reference TRBV29-1 and TRBJ1-1): SAVISQKPSRDICQRGTSLTIQCQVDSQVTMMFWYRQQPGQSLTLIATANQGSEATYESGFVIDKFPISRPNLTFSTLTVSNMSPEDSSIYLCSVDWQGSEAFFGQGTRLTVV.

The chain has TRBV28 and TRBJ2-7, with D unclear. The CDR3 runs 12 residues. Trimming took 5 bases from V and 6 from J, leaving 11 bases between them. Germline V gene sequence: CDR1 MDHEN, CDR2 SYDVKM. The CDR3 bases are TGTGCCAGCAGTCTTTCCCACGGCGAGCAGTACGTC. It encodes CASSLSHGEQYV.

This clonotype was counted ten times or more. The gene calls are TRBV7-2 and TRBJ2-7; tentatively, D is TRBD2 (5 bases). This CDR3 is 16 amino acids long. Germline CDR1 reads SGHTA; CDR2 reads FQGNSA. Trimming took off 1 base at V and 7 bases at J, with 20 bases between the two ends. The CDR3 DNA reads TGTGCCAGCAGCTTAGGTTCCTTCCGGGCCCGAGGGGAGCAGTACTTC. Amino acids: CASSLGSFRARGEQYF. Full variable domain (rest looked up from reference TRBV7-2 and TRBJ2-7): GAGVSQSPSNKVTEKGKDVELRCDPISGHTALYWYRQSLGQGLEFLIYFQGNSAPDKSGLPSDRFSAERTGGSVSTLTIQRTQQEDSAVYLCASSLGSFRARGEQYFGPGTRLTVT.

This clonotype is classed as medium-sized. This chain uses TRBV6-4 with TRBJ2-2; TRBD2 matches at 8 bases. J was trimmed by 4 bases and V by 2 bases; bases with no gene match: 0. Germline V gene data show CDR1 as MRHNA and CDR2 as SNTAGT. This CDR3 region has 14 residues. The CDR3 here is CASSDGTSTGELFF. CDR3 nucleotides: TGTGCCAGCAGTGACGGGACTAGCACCGGGGAGCTGTTTTTT.

This sequence joins TRBV7-8 and TRBJ1-4; D not certain. This CDR3 region has 14 residues. Trimming removed 3 bases at V and 5 bases at J, with 10 bases between. CDR1 and CDR2 (germline): SGHVS, FQNEAQ. The chain's CDR3 is CASSFSGYNEKLFF. As DNA, the CDR3 is TGTGCCAGCAGCTTTAGCGGATACAATGAAAAACTGTTTTTT.

This clonotype was observed many times. CDR3 region: CASSTSSGGARYNEQFF. CDR3 nucleotides: TGCGCCAGCAGCACCTCTAGCGGGGGGGCTCGGTACAATGAGCAGTTCTTC. The chain recombines TRBV5-1 with TRBJ2-1; 12 nucleotides match TRBD2. With 4 bases clipped from V and 4 bases from J, the junction kept 9 bases outside the gene matches. Germline CDR1 reads SGHRS; CDR2 reads YFSETQ. The CDR3 totals 17 residues.

The V and J genes are TRBV5-1 and TRBJ2-7; no definite D call. Germline V lookup: CDR1 SGHRS, CDR2 YFSETQ. The CDR3 consists of 14 residues. V lost 4 bases to trimming and J lost 4 bases, with 15 bases between them. The CDR3, as DNA: TGCGCCAGCAGCCCCGCGGAGTCTCGGTACGAGCAGTACTTC. Translation: CASSPAESRYEQYF. Looking up the rest from reference TRBV5-1 and TRBJ2-7 gives the full variable domain: KAGVTQTPRYLIKTRGQQVTLSCSPISGHRSVSWYQQTPGQGLQFLFEYFSETQRNKGNFPGRFSGRQFSNSRSEMNVSTLELGDSALYLCASSPAESRYEQYFGPGTRLTVT.

This clonotype turned up a few times. V is TRBV5-6 and J is TRBJ2-1, with TRBD1 identical over 8 bases. V shed 4 bases and J 6 bases; nucleotides not matched to a gene: 6. The CDR3 runs to 14 residues. Germline V gene data show CDR1 as SGHDT and CDR2 as YYEEEE. The CDR3 region has the DNA TGTGCCAGCAGCCTCGGACAGGGTACCAATGAGCAGTTCTTC. As protein: CASSLGQGTNEQFF.